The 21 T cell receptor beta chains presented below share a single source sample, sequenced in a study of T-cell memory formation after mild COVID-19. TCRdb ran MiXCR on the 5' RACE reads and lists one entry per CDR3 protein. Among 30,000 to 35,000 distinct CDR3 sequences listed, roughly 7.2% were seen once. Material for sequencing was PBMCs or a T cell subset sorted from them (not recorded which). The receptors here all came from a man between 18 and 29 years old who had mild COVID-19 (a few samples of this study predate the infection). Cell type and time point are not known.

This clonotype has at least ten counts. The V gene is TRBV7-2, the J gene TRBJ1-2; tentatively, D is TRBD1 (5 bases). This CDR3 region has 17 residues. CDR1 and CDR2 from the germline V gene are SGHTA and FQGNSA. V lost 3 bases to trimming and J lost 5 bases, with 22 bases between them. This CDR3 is CASSFEYPGPSLYGYTF. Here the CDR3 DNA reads TGTGCCAGCAGCTTTGAGTACCCGGGGCCAAGTTTGTATGGCTACACCTTC. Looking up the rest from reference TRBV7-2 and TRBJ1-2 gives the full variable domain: GAGVSQSPSNKVTEKGKDVELRCDPISGHTALYWYRQSLGQGLEFLIYFQGNSAPDKSGLPSDRFSAERTGGSVSTLTIQRTQQEDSAVYLCASSFEYPGPSLYGYTFGSGTRLTVV.

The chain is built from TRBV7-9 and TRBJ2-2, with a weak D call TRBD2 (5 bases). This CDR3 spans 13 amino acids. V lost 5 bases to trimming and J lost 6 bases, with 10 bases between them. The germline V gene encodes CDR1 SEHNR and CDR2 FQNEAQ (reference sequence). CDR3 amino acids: CASSARTPGELFF. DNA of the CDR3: TGTGCCAGCAGCGCAAGGACTCCCGGGGAGCTGTTTTTT. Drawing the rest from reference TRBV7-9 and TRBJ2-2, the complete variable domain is DTGVSQNPRHKITKRGQNVTFRCDPISEHNRLYWYRQTLGQGPEFLTYFQNEAQLEKSRLLSDRFSAERPKGSFSTLEIQRTEQGDSAMYLCASSARTPGELFFGEGSRLTVL.

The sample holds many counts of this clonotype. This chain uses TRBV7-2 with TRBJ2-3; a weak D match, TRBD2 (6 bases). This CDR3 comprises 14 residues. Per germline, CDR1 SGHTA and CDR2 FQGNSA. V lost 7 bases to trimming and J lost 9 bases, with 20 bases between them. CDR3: CASTGYGGAATQYF. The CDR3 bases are TGTGCCAGCACCGGTTACGGCGGGGCCGCAACGCAGTATTTT.

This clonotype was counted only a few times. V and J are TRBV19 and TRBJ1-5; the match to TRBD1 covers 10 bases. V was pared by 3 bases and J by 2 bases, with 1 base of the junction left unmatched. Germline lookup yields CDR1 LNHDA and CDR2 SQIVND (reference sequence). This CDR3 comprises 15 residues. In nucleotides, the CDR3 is TGTGCCAGTAGTATTGGGACAGGGGGCAATCAGCCCCAGCATTTT. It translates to CASSIGTGGNQPQHF.

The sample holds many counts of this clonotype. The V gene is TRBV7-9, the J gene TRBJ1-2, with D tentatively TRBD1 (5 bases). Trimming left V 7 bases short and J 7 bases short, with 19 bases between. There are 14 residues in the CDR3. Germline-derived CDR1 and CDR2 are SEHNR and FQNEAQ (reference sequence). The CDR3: CASNLNYDRTGYTF. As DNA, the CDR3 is TGTGCCAGCAACCTGAACTATGACAGAACTGGCTACACCTTC. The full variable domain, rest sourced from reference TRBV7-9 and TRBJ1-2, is DTGVSQNPRHKITKRGQNVTFRCDPISEHNRLYWYRQTLGQGPEFLTYFQNEAQLEKSRLLSDRFSAERPKGSFSTLEIQRTEQGDSAMYLCASNLNYDRTGYTFGSGTRLTVV.

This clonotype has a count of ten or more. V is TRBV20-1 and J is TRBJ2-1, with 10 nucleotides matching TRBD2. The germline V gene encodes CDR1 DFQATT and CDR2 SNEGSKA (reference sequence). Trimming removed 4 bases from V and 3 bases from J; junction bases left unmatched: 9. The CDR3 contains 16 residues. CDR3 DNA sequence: TGCAGTGCTATCATTCTTCCTAGCGGGGGCTACAATGAGCAGTTCTTC. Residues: CSAIILPSGGYNEQFF.

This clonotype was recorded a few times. The CDR3 DNA reads TGCGCCAGCAGCCACCCGGACAGGCTGAGCACTGAAGCTTTCTTT. Translated, it gives CASSHPDRLSTEAFF. The chain is built from TRBV4-1 and TRBJ1-1; 7 positions match TRBD1. V was pared by 3 bases and J by 4 bases, with 8 bases of the junction left unmatched. CDR3 length equals 15 residues. Looked up from germline, CDR1 is MGHRA and CDR2 is YSYEKL.

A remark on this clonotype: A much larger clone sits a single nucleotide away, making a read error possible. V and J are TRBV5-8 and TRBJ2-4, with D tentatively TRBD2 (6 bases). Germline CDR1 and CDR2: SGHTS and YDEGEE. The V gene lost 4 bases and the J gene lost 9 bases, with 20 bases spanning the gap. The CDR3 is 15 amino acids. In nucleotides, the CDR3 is TGTGCCAGCAGCCTTTCCGGGGGAGATCAAACCATTCAGTACTTC. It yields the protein CASSLSGGDQTIQYF. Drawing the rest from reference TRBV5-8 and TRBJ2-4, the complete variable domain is EAGVTQSPTHLIKTRGQQATLRCSPISGHTSVYWYQQALGLGLQFLLWYDEGEERNRGNFPPRFSGRQFPNYSSELNVNALELEDSALYLCASSLSGGDQTIQYFGAGTRLSVL.

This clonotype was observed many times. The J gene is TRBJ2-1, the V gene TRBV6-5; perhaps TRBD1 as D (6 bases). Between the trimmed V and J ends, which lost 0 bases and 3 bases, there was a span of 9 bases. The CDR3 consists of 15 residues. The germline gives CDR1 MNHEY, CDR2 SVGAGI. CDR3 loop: CASSYSAGVYNEQFF. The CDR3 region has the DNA TGTGCCAGCAGTTACTCGGCAGGGGTCTACAATGAGCAGTTCTTC.

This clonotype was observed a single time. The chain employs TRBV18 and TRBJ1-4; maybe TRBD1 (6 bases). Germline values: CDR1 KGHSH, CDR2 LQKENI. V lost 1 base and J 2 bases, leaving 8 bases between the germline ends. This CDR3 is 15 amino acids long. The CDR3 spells CASSPRGGTNEKLFF. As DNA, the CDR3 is TGTGCCAGCTCACCACGAGGGGGGACTAATGAAAAACTGTTTTTT.

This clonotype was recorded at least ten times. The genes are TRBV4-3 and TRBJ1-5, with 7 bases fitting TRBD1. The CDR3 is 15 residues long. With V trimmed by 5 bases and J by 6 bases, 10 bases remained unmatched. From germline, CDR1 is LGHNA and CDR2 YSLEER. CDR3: CASSAQTGLGQPQHF. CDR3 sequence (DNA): TGCGCCAGCAGCGCTCAGACAGGGCTAGGTCAGCCCCAGCATTTT.

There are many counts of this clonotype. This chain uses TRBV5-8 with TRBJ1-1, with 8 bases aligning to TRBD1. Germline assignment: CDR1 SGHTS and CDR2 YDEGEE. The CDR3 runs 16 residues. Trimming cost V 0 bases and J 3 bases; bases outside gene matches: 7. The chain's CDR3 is CASSLGYRGRYTEAFF. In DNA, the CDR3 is TGTGCCAGCAGCTTGGGCTACAGGGGGAGGTACACTGAAGCTTTCTTT.

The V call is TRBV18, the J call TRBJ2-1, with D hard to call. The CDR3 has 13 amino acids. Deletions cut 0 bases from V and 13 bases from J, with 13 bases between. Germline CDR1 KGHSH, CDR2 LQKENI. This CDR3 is CASSPPMKETQFF. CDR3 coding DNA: TGTGCCAGCTCACCACCGATGAAGGAGACCCAGTTCTTC.

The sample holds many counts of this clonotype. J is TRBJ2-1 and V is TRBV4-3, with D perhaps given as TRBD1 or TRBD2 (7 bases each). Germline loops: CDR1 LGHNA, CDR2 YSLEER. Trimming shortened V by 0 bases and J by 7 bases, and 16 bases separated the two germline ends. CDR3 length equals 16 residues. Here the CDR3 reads CASSQEGRGRRNEQFF. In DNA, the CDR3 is TGCGCCAGCAGCCAAGAAGGGAGGGGGCGGCGGAATGAGCAGTTCTTC.

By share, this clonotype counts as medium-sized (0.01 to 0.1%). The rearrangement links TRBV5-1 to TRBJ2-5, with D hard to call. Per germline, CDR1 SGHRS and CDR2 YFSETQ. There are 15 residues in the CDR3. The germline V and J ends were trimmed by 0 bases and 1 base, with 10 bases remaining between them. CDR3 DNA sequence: TGCGCCAGCAGCTTGGTTCAGGCAGGCCAAGAGACCCAGTACTTC. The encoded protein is CASSLVQAGQETQYF.

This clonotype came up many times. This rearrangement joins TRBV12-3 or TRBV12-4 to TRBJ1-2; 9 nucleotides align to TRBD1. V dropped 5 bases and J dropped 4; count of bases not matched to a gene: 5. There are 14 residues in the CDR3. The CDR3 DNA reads TGTGCCAGCAGTCCAATGACAGGGGGCTATGGCTACACCTTC. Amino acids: CASSPMTGGYGYTF.

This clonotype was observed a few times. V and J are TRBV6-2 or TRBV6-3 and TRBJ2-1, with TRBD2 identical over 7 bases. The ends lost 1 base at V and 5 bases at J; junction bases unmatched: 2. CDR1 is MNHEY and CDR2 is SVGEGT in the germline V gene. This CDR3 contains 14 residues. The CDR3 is CASSYWDYHNEQFF. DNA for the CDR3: TGTGCCAGCAGTTACTGGGACTACCACAATGAGCAGTTCTTC.

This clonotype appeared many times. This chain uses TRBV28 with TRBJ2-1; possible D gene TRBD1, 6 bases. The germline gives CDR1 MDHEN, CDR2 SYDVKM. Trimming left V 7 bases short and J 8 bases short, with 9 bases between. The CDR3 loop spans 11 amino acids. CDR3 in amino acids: CASNRADEQFF. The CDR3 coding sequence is TGTGCCAGCAACAGGGCCGATGAGCAGTTCTTC.

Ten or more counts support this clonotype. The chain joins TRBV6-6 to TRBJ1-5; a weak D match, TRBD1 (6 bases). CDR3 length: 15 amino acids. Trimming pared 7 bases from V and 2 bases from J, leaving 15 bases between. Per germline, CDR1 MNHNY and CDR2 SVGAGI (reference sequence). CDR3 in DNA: TGTGCCAGCACCTCTGGGGGGGCTGGCAATCAGCCCCAGCATTTT. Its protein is CASTSGGAGNQPQHF.

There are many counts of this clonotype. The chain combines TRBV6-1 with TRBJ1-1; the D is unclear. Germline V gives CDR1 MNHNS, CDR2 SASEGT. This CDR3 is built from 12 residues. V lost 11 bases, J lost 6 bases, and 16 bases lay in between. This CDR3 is CASIMLRSEAFF. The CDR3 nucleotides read TGTGCCTCAATAATGTTACGGTCTGAAGCTTTCTTT.

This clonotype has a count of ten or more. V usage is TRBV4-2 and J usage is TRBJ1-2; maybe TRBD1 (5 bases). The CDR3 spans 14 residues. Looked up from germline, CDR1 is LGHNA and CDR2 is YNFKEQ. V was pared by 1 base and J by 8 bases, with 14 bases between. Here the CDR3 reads CASSQVGTDGGYTF. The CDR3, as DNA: TGTGCCAGCAGCCAAGTCGGGACGGATGGCGGCTACACCTTC.